These T cell receptor beta chains were read from a single sample in a study of identifying expanded T cells in peripheral blood. Profiled with immunoSEQ multiplex PCR; TCRdb holds only in-frame clones, not every one. The table shows 75,000 to 90,000 clones, with roughly 90% occurring only once. Sequenced input: blood. These receptors were taken from a person aged 18 to 69 in good health. Each CDR3 is given with its conserved first and last residue. D genes are given only for firm matches. Size values are once, few and many counts, or a class for expanded clones, and some rows have none.

V gene: TRBV6-5
clone size: few
J gene: TRBJ1-1
D gene: -
CDR3 DNA: TGTGCCAGCACGACTGACCTCGGGAACTCTGAAGCTTTCTTT
CDR3 protein: CASTTDLGNSEAFF

V gene: TRBV1
clone size: -
J gene: TRBJ1-2
D gene: -
CDR3 DNA: TGCACCAGCAGCCATGCCTGTGTGCGAAAGACCTATGGCTACACCTTC
CDR3 protein: CTSSHACVRKTYGYTF

V gene: TRBV5-4
clone size: -
J gene: TRBJ2-1
D gene: -
CDR3 DNA: TGTGCCAGCGAAGGGGGGGTCTACAATGAGCAGTTCTTC
CDR3 protein: CASEGGVYNEQFF

V gene: TRBV30
clone size: -
J gene: TRBJ1-4
D gene: -
CDR3 DNA: TGTGCCTGGACAGCAACTAATGAAAAACTGTTTTTT
CDR3 protein: CAWTATNEKLFF

V gene: TRBV9
clone size: -
J gene: TRBJ2-3
D gene: TRBD1
CDR3 DNA: TGTGCCAGCAGCGGATCGGACAGGGACCCAGATACGCAGTATTTT
CDR3 protein: CASSGSDRDPDTQYF

V gene: TRBV5-6
clone size: once
J gene: TRBJ2-1
D gene: TRBD2
CDR3 DNA: TGTGCCAGCAGCTTTGGGACTAGCGGGCTCCGGGGCGTGGTTGAGCAGTTCTTC
CDR3 protein: CASSFGTSGLRGVVEQFF

V gene: TRBV9
clone size: -
J gene: TRBJ2-5
D gene: -
CDR3 DNA: TGTGCCAGCAGCATCACGCCCACACCCGCCGGCGAGACCCAGTACTTC
CDR3 protein: CASSITPTPAGETQYF

V gene: TRBV19
clone size: -
J gene: TRBJ1-2
D gene: TRBD1
CDR3 DNA: TGTGCCAGTAACACCGGGACAGGGGGTAACTATGGCTACACCTTC
CDR3 protein: CASNTGTGGNYGYTF

V gene: TRBV7-9
clone size: -
J gene: TRBJ1-3
D gene: TRBD1
CDR3 DNA: TGTGCCAGCAGCTTATGGGACAGAGGAAACACCATATATTTT
CDR3 protein: CASSLWDRGNTIYF

V gene: TRBV7-3
clone size: -
J gene: TRBJ2-1
D gene: -
CDR3 DNA: TGTGCCAGCAGCGCGCTTCAGGCGGGTGAGCAGTTCTTC
CDR3 protein: CASSALQAGEQFF

V gene: TRBV5-4
clone size: -
J gene: TRBJ2-5
D gene: TRBD2
CDR3 DNA: TGTGCCAGCAGCTTGGAGGGACTAGCGGGAGTTAAGACCCAGTACTTC
CDR3 protein: CASSLEGLAGVKTQYF

V gene: TRBV5-3
clone size: -
J gene: TRBJ1-2
D gene: -
CDR3 DNA: TGTGCCAGAAGCTTCAGGGGCCCGACTAACTATGGCTACACCTTC
CDR3 protein: CARSFRGPTNYGYTF

V gene: TRBV6-1
clone size: -
J gene: TRBJ2-7
D gene: -
CDR3 DNA: TGTGCCAGCAGCGAAGGGGCAGAAGCCTACGAGCAGTACTTC
CDR3 protein: CASSEGAEAYEQYF

V gene: TRBV4-2
clone size: -
J gene: TRBJ1-5
D gene: -
CDR3 DNA: TGTGCCAGCAGCCAAGATAGGGCGACCCGACAGCCCCAGCATTTT
CDR3 protein: CASSQDRATRQPQHF

V gene: TRBV4-2
clone size: few
J gene: TRBJ1-1
D gene: TRBD1
CDR3 DNA: TGTGCCAGCAGCCAGTCGACAGGGGTGGACACTGAAGCTTTCTTT
CDR3 protein: CASSQSTGVDTEAFF

V gene: TRBV5-1
clone size: -
J gene: TRBJ2-3
D gene: TRBD2
CDR3 DNA: TGCGCCAGCAGCTTGTCCGGCGGGGGAAGTGCAGATACGCAGTATTTT
CDR3 protein: CASSLSGGGSADTQYF

V gene: TRBV5-1
clone size: -
J gene: TRBJ1-1
D gene: -
CDR3 DNA: TGCGCCAGCAGCCCCGCCCGCAACATGAACACTGAAGCTTTCTTT
CDR3 protein: CASSPARNMNTEAFF

V gene: TRBV14
clone size: -
J gene: TRBJ2-7
D gene: TRBD2
CDR3 DNA: TGTGCCAGCAGCCTAGGGACTAGCGGGAGGCCTCAGTACTTC
CDR3 protein: CASSLGTSGRPQYF

V gene: TRBV4-1
clone size: -
J gene: TRBJ1-1
D gene: -
CDR3 DNA: TGCGCCAGCAGCCAAGGGATAGGAATGAACACTGAAGCTTTCTTT
CDR3 protein: CASSQGIGMNTEAFF

V gene: TRBV14
clone size: -
J gene: TRBJ2-7
D gene: -
CDR3 DNA: TGTGCCAGCAGCCAACCCGACAGCTCCTACGAGCAGTACTTC
CDR3 protein: CASSQPDSSYEQYF